This TCR beta chain was retrieved from a study of T cells in narcolepsy (dated 2018 in TCRdb). Broadly, across the study: The study enrolled patients with narcolepsy type 1 or type 2 (NT1, NT2) together with healthy control donors. The study used TCR Vbeta sequencing to track clonotypes in blood and CSF while looking for autoreactive T cells in narcolepsy patients that target self-antigens of hypocretin neurons (hypocretin, TRIB2).

For TCR Vbeta sequencing, memory CD4+ T cells were sorted ex vivo from the peripheral blood of narcolepsy patients and healthy controls. This clone has just one count. Which antigen it targets is not known. No clone much larger than this one lies a single base away; base qualities are absent. Library preparation used the immunoSEQ multiplex PCR assay. Not all clones reach the TCRdb copy of this immuneACCESS table, which keeps in-frame sequences only. Checked studies attribute under half of the gap to unresolved V genes and leave the rest unexplained. The sample table contains 25,000 or so clones; only one count was recorded for about 82% of them. In total, the top ten clones hold 10% to 13% of the sample. Study-wide findings and limitations: Autoreactive clonotypes were reported to be detected serially in the blood of the same patients and of different patients, but not in the blood of healthy controls. Certain blood memory CD4+ repertoires from patients and controls had no sequences that matched autoreactive T cell clones. Plots comparing CSF and blood CD4+ T cell clonotypes from the same patient highlighted HCRT-specific and TRIB2-specific autoreactive clonotypes. Patients and controls had similar numbers of sequenced blood memory CD4+ clonotypes, with averages of approximately 40,000 in patients and some 35,000 in controls.

The V and J ends are trimmed by 6 bases and 4 bases, leaving 10 bases between them. The CDR1 and CDR2 encoded by the germline V gene (reference sequence) are SGHNT and YYREEE. There are 13 amino acids in the CDR3, from cysteine to phenylalanine inclusive. Left in the record is the CDR3 DNA by itself, 39 bases read in frame from the first base. This TCR was sampled from a human donor in good health. The sample was memory (CD45RA-) CD4+ T cells from blood. In the paper's terms, the cell subset or site label means: memory T cells sorted ex vivo from peripheral blood. The chain is made from TRBV5-4 and TRBJ2-2; the D segment could be TRBD1, given 5 matching bases. CDR3 sequence: CASNIDSTGELFF. The nucleotide sequence is TGTGCCAGCAACATTGACAGCACCGGGGAGCTGTTTTTT.